This T cell receptor beta chain was recorded in a study of blood T cell repertoires in COVID-19. Produced via immunoSEQ multiplex PCR; TCRdb's table is partial and in-frame only. The sample lists 95,000 or so clones; 75% to 90% were seen once. This clonotype was sampled from an older man with active or convalescent COVID-19. The sequenced sample was peripheral blood.

The CDR3 coding sequence is TGTGCCAGCAGTTTTAATCTCCGGGGAGGGACCGGGGAGCTGTTTTTT. The encoded protein is CASSFNLRGGTGELFF. The rearrangement joins TRBV28 to TRBJ2-2, with TRBD2 identical over 7 bases. The CDR3 loop spans 16 amino acids. The V gene's germline CDR1 is MDHEN and CDR2 SYDVKM. V lost 3 bases, J lost 5 bases, and 9 bases stayed unmatched. The whole variable domain, filled in from reference TRBV28 and TRBJ2-2, reads DVKVTQSSRYLVKRTGEKVFLECVQDMDHENMFWYRQDPGLGLRLIYFSYDVKMKEKGDIPEGYSVSREKKERFSLILESASTNQTSMYLCASSFNLRGGTGELFFGEGSRLTVL.